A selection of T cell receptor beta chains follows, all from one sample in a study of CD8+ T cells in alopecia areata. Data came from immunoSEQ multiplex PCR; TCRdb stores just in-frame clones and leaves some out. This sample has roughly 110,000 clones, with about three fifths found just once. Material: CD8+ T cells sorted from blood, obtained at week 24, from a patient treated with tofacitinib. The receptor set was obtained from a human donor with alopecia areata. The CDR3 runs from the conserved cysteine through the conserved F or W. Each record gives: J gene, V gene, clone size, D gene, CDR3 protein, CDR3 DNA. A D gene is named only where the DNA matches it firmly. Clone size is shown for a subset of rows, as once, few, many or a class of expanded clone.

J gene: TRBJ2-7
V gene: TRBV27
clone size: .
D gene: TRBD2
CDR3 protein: CASSPLAGVSYEQYF
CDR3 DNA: TGTGCCAGCAGTCCACTAGCGGGGGTTAGCTACGAGCAGTACTTC

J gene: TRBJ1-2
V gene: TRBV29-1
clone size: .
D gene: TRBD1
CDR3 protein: CSVEEEAGQGARGYTF
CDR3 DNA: TGCAGCGTTGAAGAAGAAGCGGGGCAGGGGGCGAGAGGCTACACCTTC

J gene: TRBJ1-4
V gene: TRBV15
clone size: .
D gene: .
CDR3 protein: CATSRDGRVPAEKLFF
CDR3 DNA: TGTGCCACCAGCAGAGATGGCAGGGTGCCAGCTGAAAAACTGTTTTTT

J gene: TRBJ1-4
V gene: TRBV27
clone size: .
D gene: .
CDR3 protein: CASSLLGNEKLFF
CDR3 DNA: TGTGCCAGCAGTTTATTGGGGAATGAAAAACTGTTTTTT

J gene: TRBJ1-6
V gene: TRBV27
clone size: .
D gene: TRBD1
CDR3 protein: CASSARTGSNSPLHF
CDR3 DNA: TGTGCCAGCAGTGCCCGGACAGGGTCAAATTCACCCCTCCACTTT

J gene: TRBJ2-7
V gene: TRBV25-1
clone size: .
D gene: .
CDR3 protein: CASSEYPPLESGSYEQYF
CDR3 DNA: TGTGCCAGCAGTGAGTACCCTCCGCTGGAGTCCGGATCCTACGAGCAGTACTTC

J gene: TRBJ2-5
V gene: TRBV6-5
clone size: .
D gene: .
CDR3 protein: CASSYAVPRETQYF
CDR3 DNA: TGTGCCAGCAGTTACGCGGTTCCCCGCGAGACCCAGTACTTC

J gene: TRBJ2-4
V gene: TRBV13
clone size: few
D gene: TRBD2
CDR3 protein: CASSLHGGLAKNIQYF
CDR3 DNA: TGTGCCAGCAGCTTACACGGGGGGTTAGCCAAAAACATTCAGTACTTC

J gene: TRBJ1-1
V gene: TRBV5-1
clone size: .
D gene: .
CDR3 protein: CASSFEGTTEAFF
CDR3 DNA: TGCGCCAGCAGCTTCGAGGGCACCACTGAAGCTTTCTTT

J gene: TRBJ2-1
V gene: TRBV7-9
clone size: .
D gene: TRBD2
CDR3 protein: CASSIVAGAYNEQFF
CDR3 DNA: TGTGCCAGCAGCATCGTGGCGGGGGCCTACAATGAGCAGTTCTTC

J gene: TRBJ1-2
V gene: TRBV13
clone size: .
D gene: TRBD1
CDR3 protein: CASSFVGQVNYGYTF
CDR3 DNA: TGTGCCAGCAGCTTCGTGGGACAGGTAAACTATGGCTACACCTTC

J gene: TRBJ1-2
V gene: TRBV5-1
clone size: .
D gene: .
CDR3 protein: CASSPHLGRQNYGYTF
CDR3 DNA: TGCGCCAGCAGCCCCCACCTGGGCAGGCAGAACTATGGCTACACCTTC

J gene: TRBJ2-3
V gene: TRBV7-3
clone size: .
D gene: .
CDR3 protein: CASSLGTTSTDTQYF
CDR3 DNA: TGTGCCAGCAGCTTAGGGACAACAAGCACAGATACGCAGTATTTT

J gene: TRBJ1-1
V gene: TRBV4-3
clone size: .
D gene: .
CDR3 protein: CASSQDWEEMFTEAFF
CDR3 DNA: TGCGCCAGCAGCCAAGATTGGGAGGAAATGTTCACTGAAGCTTTCTTT

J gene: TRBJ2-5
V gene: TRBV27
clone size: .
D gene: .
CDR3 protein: CASTPSWGEDQETQYF
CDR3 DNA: TGTGCCAGCACCCCTTCCTGGGGGGAGGACCAAGAGACCCAGTACTTC

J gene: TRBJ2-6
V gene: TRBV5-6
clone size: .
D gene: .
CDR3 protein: CASSGSYSGANVLTF
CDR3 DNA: TGTGCCAGCAGCGGTAGTTACTCTGGGGCCAACGTCCTGACTTTC

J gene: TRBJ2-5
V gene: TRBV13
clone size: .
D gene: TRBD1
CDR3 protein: CASSGEGQGDAAQYF
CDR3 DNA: TGTGCCAGCAGCGGCGAGGGACAGGGGGACGCGGCCCAGTACTTC

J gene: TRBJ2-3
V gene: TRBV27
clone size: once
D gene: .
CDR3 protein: CASSGGDQNQWEYF
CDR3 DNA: TGTGCCAGCAGTGGGGGCGACCAGAACCAGTGGGAGTATTTT

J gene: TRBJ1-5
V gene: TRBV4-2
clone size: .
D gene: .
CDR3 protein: CASSQDFPVQWGLANSQPQHF
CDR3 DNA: TGTGCCAGCAGCCAAGATTTCCCAGTACAGTGGGGTCTGGCTAATAGTCAGCCCCAGCATTTT

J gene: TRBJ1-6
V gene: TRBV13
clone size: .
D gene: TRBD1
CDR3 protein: CASSYDRDNSPLHF
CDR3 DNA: TGTGCCAGCAGCTACGACAGGGATAATTCACCCCTCCACTTT

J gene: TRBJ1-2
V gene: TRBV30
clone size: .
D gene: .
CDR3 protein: CAWSPGHPANYGYTF
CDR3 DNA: TGTGCCTGGAGTCCTGGACACCCCGCTAACTATGGCTACACCTTC

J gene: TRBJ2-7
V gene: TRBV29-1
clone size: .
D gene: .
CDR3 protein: CSVERGSYEQYF
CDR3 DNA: TGCAGCGTTGAAAGGGGTTCCTACGAGCAGTACTTC

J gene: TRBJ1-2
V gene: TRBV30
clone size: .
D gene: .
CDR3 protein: CAWGEIYGYTF
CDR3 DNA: TGTGCCTGGGGGGAGATCTATGGCTACACCTTC

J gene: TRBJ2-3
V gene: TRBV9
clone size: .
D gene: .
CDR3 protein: CASSVTGSTDTQYF
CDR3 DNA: TGTGCCAGCAGCGTTACAGGGTCCACAGATACGCAGTATTTT

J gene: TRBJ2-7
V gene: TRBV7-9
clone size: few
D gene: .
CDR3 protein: CASSLQGYYEQYF
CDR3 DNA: TGTGCCAGCAGCCTTCAGGGATACTACGAGCAGTACTTC

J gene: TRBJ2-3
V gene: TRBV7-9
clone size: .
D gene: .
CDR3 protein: CASSRRVDTQYF
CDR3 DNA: TGTGCCAGCAGCCGTAGAGTGGATACGCAGTATTTT

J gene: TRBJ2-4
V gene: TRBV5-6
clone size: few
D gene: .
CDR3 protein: CASSGFNIAKNIQYF
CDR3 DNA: TGTGCCAGCAGCGGATTTAATATAGCCAAAAACATTCAGTACTTC

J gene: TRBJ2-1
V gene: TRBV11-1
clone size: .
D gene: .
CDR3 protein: CASSPPDGSEQFF
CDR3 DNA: TGTGCCAGCAGCCCCCCCGATGGGAGTGAGCAGTTCTTC

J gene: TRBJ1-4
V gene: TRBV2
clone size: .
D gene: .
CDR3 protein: CASSEGQGRFF
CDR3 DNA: TGTGCCAGCAGTGAAGGGCAGGGCCGTTTTTTT

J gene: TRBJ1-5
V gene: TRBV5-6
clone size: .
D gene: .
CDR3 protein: CASSLGREFTNQPQHF
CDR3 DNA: TGTGCCAGCAGCTTGGGCAGGGAGTTTACCAATCAGCCCCAGCATTTT

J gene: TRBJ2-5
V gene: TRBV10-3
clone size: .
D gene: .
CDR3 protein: CAISGEVKETQYF
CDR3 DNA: TGTGCCATCAGTGGGGAAGTTAAAGAGACCCAGTACTTC

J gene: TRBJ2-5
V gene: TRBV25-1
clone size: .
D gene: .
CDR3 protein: CASSGTPRGTQYF
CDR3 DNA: TGTGCCAGCAGTGGAACTCCGCGAGGGACCCAGTACTTC

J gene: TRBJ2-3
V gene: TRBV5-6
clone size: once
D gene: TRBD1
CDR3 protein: CASSLGFGTGGPPRDTQYF
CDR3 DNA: TGTGCCAGCAGCTTGGGATTCGGGACAGGGGGCCCACCACGGGATACGCAGTATTTT

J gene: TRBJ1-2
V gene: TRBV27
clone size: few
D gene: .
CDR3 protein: CASRTVVGYGYTF
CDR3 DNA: TGTGCCAGCAGGACCGTGGTTGGCTATGGCTACACCTTC

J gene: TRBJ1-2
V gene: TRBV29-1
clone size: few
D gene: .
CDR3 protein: CSVDGRVDYGYTF
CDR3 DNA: TGCAGCGTTGACGGGAGGGTTGACTATGGCTACACCTTC

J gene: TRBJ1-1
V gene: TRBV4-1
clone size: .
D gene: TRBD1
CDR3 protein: CASSQDQATWGQGYTEAFF
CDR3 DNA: TGCGCCAGCAGCCAAGATCAAGCAACGTGGGGACAGGGGTACACTGAAGCTTTCTTT

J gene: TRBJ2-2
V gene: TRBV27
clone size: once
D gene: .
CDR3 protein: CASSSGLTTGELFF
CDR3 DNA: TGTGCCAGCAGTTCAGGACTAACCACCGGGGAGCTGTTTTTT

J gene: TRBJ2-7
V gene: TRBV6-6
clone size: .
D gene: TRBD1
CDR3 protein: CASSYSSGTGGAEQYF
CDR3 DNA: TGTGCCAGCAGTTACTCGTCCGGGACAGGGGGCGCCGAGCAGTACTTC

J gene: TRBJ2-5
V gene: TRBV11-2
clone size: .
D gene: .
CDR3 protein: CASSLDRGETQYF
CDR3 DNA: TGTGCCAGCAGCTTGGACAGAGGAGAGACCCAGTACTTC

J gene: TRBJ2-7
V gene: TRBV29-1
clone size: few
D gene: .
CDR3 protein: CSVANRERPYEQYF
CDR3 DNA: TGCAGCGTGGCCAACAGGGAAAGACCCTACGAGCAGTACTTC

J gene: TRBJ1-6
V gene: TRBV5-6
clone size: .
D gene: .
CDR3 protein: CASSLRDSPLHF
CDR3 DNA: TGTGCCAGCAGCTTAAGAGATTCACCCCTCCACTTT

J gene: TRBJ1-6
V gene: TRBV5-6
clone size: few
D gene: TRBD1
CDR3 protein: CASSPAGTGGLNSPLHF
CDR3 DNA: TGTGCCAGCAGCCCGGCCGGGACAGGGGGCCTCAATTCACCCCTCCACTTT

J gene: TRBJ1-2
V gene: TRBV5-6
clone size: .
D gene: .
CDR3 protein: CASSLGADYYGYTF
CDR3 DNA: TGTGCCAGCAGCTTAGGGGCCGACTATTATGGCTACACCTTC

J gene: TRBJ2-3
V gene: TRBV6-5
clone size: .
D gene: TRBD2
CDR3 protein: CASSYSVAGHTDTQYF
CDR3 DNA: TGTGCCAGCAGTTACTCGGTAGCGGGGCACACAGATACGCAGTATTTT

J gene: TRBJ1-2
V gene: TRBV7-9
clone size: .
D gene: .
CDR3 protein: CASSLGADSHYGYTF
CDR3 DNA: TGTGCCAGCAGCTTAGGCGCGGACAGTCACTATGGCTACACCTTC

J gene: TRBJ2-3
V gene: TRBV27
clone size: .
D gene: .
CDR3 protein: CASRPGGSDTQYF
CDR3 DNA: TGTGCCAGCAGGCCCGGAGGTTCGGATACGCAGTATTTT

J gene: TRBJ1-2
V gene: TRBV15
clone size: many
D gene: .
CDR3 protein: CATSRDQEGVYGYTF
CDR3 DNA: TGTGCCACCAGCAGAGATCAAGAGGGGGTGTATGGCTACACCTTC

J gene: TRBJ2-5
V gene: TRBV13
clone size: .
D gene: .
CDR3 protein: CASSLDGPQRETQYF
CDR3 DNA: TGTGCCAGCAGCCTGGACGGTCCCCAAAGAGAGACCCAGTACTTC

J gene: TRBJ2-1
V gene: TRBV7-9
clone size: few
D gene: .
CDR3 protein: CASSLRGLSNEQFF
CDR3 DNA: TGTGCCAGCAGCTTGCGGGGGCTTTCCAATGAGCAGTTCTTC

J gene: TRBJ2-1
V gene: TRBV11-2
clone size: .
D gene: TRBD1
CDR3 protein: CASSLVSGQGAWEQFF
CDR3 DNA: TGTGCCAGCAGCTTAGTTTCTGGACAGGGGGCCTGGGAGCAGTTCTTC

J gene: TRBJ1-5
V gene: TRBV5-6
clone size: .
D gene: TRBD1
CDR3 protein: CASSSGTGIQPQHF
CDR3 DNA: TGTGCCAGCAGCTCCGGGACAGGGATTCAGCCCCAGCATTTT

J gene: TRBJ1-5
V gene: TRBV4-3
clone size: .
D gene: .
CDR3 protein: CASSRLRGPSQPQHF
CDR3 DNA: TGCGCCAGCAGCCGGTTGCGGGGGCCAAGTCAGCCCCAGCATTTT

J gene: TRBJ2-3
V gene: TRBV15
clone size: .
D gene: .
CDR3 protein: CATSEPLEGSDTQYF
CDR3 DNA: TGTGCCACCAGCGAACCCCTAGAGGGTTCAGATACGCAGTATTTT

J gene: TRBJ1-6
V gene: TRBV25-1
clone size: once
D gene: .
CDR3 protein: CASTGGWNSPLHF
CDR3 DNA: TGTGCCAGCACGGGGGGCTGGAATTCACCCCTCCACTTT

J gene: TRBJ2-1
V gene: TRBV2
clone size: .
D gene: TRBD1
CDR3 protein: CASSEDPVQGAMGEQFF
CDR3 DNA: TGTGCCAGCAGTGAAGATCCCGTACAGGGGGCAATGGGTGAGCAGTTCTTC

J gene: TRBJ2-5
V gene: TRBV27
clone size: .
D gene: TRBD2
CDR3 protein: CASRLAGGPETQYF
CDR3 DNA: TGTGCCAGCAGGCTAGCGGGGGGCCCAGAGACCCAGTACTTC